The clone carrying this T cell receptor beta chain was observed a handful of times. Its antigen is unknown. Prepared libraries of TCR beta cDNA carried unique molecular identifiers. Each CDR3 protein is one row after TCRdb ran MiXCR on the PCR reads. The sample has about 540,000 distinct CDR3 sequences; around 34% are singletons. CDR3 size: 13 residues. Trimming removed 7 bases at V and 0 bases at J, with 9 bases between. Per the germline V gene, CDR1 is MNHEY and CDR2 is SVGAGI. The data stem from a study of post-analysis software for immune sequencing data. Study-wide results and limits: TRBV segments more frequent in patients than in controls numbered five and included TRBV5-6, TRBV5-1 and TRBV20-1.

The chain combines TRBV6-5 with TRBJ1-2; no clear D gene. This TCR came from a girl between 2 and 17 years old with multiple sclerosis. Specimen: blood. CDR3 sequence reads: CASTGAANYGYTF. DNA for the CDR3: TGTGCCAGCACGGGAGCAGCTAACTATGGCTACACCTTC.